Shown below are 16 T cell receptor beta chains from a single sample sequenced in a study of control samples from healthy donors and cancer patients. Using immunoSEQ multiplex PCR, the repertoire was profiled, and TCRdb retains in-frame clones only, with some absent. The table shows more than 110,000 clones, with approximately 86% occurring only once. Sequencing input: blood. These receptors all come from a woman aged 25 to 39 in good health.

The chain couples TRBV29-1 to TRBJ2-7; D is uncertain. Germline CDR1 and CDR2: SQVTM and ANQGSEA. The V gene lost 7 bases and the J gene lost 0 bases, with 19 bases spanning the gap. The CDR3 runs to 15 residues. The CDR3 here is CSAKAPAPNSYEQYF. In DNA form, the CDR3 reads TGCAGCGCAAAAGCCCCAGCGCCGAACTCCTACGAGCAGTACTTC.

The genes are TRBV28 and TRBJ2-7; 9 nucleotides align to TRBD2. Per the germline V gene, CDR1 is MDHEN and CDR2 is SYDVKM. Losses at the gene ends were 5 bases for V and 0 bases for J; bases not matched to a gene: 11. The CDR3 runs 17 residues. The CDR3 reads CASSLPGASGISYEQYF. DNA for the CDR3: TGTGCCAGCAGTCTACCCGGGGCTAGCGGGATCTCCTACGAGCAGTACTTC.

This chain links TRBV15 with TRBJ1-2; maybe TRBD1 (6 bases). This CDR3 region has 14 residues. V gave up 0 bases and J gave up 8 bases, with 13 bases separating them. Per the germline V gene, CDR1 is LNHNV and CDR2 is YYDKDF (reference sequence). The chain's CDR3 is CATSRDLGARGYTF. CDR3 bases: TGTGCCACCAGCAGAGATTTGGGGGCGCGGGGCTACACCTTC.

J is TRBJ2-3 and V is TRBV13, with TRBD2 identical over 9 bases. Germline-derived CDR1 and CDR2 are PRHDT and FYEKMQ (reference sequence). The CDR3 consists of 17 residues. V shed 5 bases and J 1 base; nucleotides not matched to a gene: 10. Here the CDR3 DNA reads TGTGCCAGCAGCCCAGGGCTAGCGGGACTCGGCACAGATACGCAGTATTTT. It codes for CASSPGLAGLGTDTQYF.

The CDR3 DNA follows: TGTGCCTGGAGTGTACCCAGTTCCTACGAGCAGTACTTC. This encodes CAWSVPSSYEQYF. The chain links TRBV30 to TRBJ2-7; D is uncertain. Trimming removed 0 bases from V and 1 base from J, with 7 bases in between. CDR3 length: 13 residues. Germline CDR1 GTSNPN, CDR2 SVGIG (reference sequence).

The chain uses TRBV28 and TRBJ1-1; tentative D call: TRBD1 (5 bases). V gave up 1 base and J gave up 2 bases, with 17 bases separating them. Looked up from germline, CDR1 is MDHEN and CDR2 is SYDVKM. The length of the CDR3 is 17 residues. CDR3 nucleotide sequence: TGTGCCAGCAGTTTATCCCGCGGGACGTCAATCAACACTGAAGCTTTCTTT. Its translation is CASSLSRGTSINTEAFF.

The chain links TRBV24-1 to TRBJ2-5; either TRBD1 or TRBD2 may supply D (5 bases each). CDR1 KGHDR and CDR2 SFDVKD come from the germline V gene. The V gene lost 3 bases and the J gene lost 5 bases, with 15 bases spanning the gap. The CDR3 contains 15 residues. DNA for the CDR3: TGTGCCACCAGTGATCCTAGCAGGGCAGGGGAGACCCAGTACTTC. Its protein is CATSDPSRAGETQYF.

The genes are TRBV6-5 and TRBJ2-7, with 7 bases aligning to TRBD2. Germline V lookup: CDR1 MNHEY, CDR2 SVGAGI. Losses at the gene ends were 8 bases for V and 3 bases for J; bases not matched to a gene: 4. This CDR3 is built from 12 residues. The CDR3 coding sequence is TGTGCCAGCGGGAGGGGATTCTACGAGCAGTACTTC. It is translated as CASGRGFYEQYF.

The J gene is TRBJ1-5, the V gene TRBV6-1, with D possibly TRBD1 on 6 matching bases. The CDR3 is 13 amino acids. Germline CDR1 and CDR2: MNHNS and SASEGT. V dropped 3 bases and J dropped 6 bases, with 9 bases sitting between them. DNA for the CDR3: TGTGCCAGCAGTGAGGGGGGCCGTCAGCCCCAGCATTTT. The encoded protein is CASSEGGRQPQHF.

The chain links TRBV6-4 to TRBJ2-1; D might be TRBD2 (5 bases). Trimming removed 4 bases at V and 2 bases at J, with 12 bases between. Germline V CDR1 and CDR2: MRHNA, SNTAGT. This CDR3 is 15 amino acids long. This CDR3 is CASSAELGAYNEQFF. The CDR3 region has the DNA TGTGCCAGCAGTGCCGAACTAGGCGCCTACAATGAGCAGTTCTTC.

The chain uses TRBV10-3 and TRBJ2-5, with TRBD1 identical over 11 bases. The CDR3 spans 14 residues. Germline V gene data show CDR1 as ENHRY and CDR2 as SYGVKD. Unmatched junction bases numbered 3, after V lost 4 bases and J lost 5 bases. Here the CDR3 reads CAISGTGGVETQYF. The CDR3 DNA follows: TGTGCCATCAGTGGGACAGGGGGCGTGGAGACCCAGTACTTC.

The chain combines TRBV13 with TRBJ1-2; no clear D. Looked up from germline, CDR1 is PRHDT and CDR2 is FYEKMQ (reference sequence). This CDR3 contains 15 residues. Trimming left V 5 bases short and J 0 bases short, with 13 bases between. Here the CDR3 reads CASSLPSSANYGYTF. The DNA of the CDR3 is TGTGCCAGCAGCCTTCCCAGTTCAGCTAACTATGGCTACACCTTC.

J is TRBJ2-4 and V is TRBV5-4; TRBD1 matches at 8 bases. J was trimmed by 8 bases and V by 5 bases; bases with no gene match: 9. Per the germline V gene, CDR1 is SGHNT and CDR2 is YYREEE (reference sequence). This CDR3 is 14 amino acids long. The CDR3 protein is CASSPTRGQDIQYF. CDR3 sequence (DNA): TGTGCCAGCAGTCCTACCAGGGGGCAGGACATTCAGTACTTC.

The genes are TRBV5-5 and TRBJ1-3; no clear D gene. The CDR3 consists of 17 residues. V was clipped by 0 bases and J by 0 bases, with 13 bases between them. Germline V CDR1 and CDR2: SGHKS, YYEKEE (reference sequence). CDR3 region: CASSLGGGVTSGNTIYF. CDR3 sequence (DNA): TGTGCCAGCAGCTTGGGCGGCGGGGTAACCTCTGGAAACACCATATATTTT.

This chain connects TRBV12-3 or TRBV12-4 to TRBJ2-3; D remains ambiguous. The CDR3 extends over 11 amino acids. Trimming shortened V by 4 bases and J by 2 bases, and 1 base separated the two germline ends. This chain's CDR3 is CASSSTDTQYF. DNA for the CDR3: TGTGCCAGCAGTTCCACAGATACGCAGTATTTT.

The chain joins TRBV28 to TRBJ2-2; D not resolved. The CDR3 runs 14 residues. V was shortened by 4 bases and J by 6 bases, with 12 bases between the two germline ends. CDR1 is MDHEN, CDR2 SYDVKM, per germline. In DNA form, the CDR3 reads TGTGCCAGCAGTTCCGCCCTAGAGCCCGGGGAGCTGTTTTTT. Its protein product is CASSSALEPGELFF.